This TCR beta chain was captured by sequencing in a study of CD8 T cells in ankylosing spondylitis. Study outcomes and limitations: In ankylosing spondylitis patients, matched synovial fluid reportedly showed significant enrichment of disease-linked clones. A TCR beta motif of several highly homologous variants seemed to mark ankylosing spondylitis blood.

CDR1 and CDR2 (germline): SGHAT, FQNNGV. The CDR3 totals 17 residues. V shed 0 bases and J shed 3 bases, with 12 bases lying between them. A few counts support this clonotype. Its target is unknown. TCRdb processed the 5' RACE reads anew with MiXCR; each CDR3 protein has one entry. This table holds roughly 470,000 distinct CDR3 sequences, roughly 25% found once. The clonotype originates from a male donor with ankylosing spondylitis. The V and J genes are TRBV11-2 and TRBJ1-6; perhaps TRBD1 as D (5 bases). The sequenced sample was blood, either unsorted or a sorted T cell fraction (not recorded which). CDR3 DNA: TGTGCCAGCAGCTTAGAACCAGGGAGGGGCTATAATTCACCCCTCCACTTT. Its protein is CASSLEPGRGYNSPLHF.